The 23 T cell receptor beta chains below come from one sample, sequenced in a study of OX40 agonist ivuxolimab in advanced cancers. Repertoires were generated with immunoSEQ multiplex PCR, while TCRdb's copy carries only in-frame clones and drops some. The data hold around 80,000 clones, with 70% to 85% observed a single time. Sequencing used CD4+ or CD8+ T cells sorted from blood, obtained in a trial of the OX40 agonist ivuxolimab. Receptor source: an adult with an advanced solid tumor such as melanoma, head and neck, liver or kidney cancer.

This clone was picked up a small number of times. The chain carries TRBV7-9 and TRBJ2-5; unclear D gene. Trimming cost V 8 bases and J 4 bases, with 8 bases left between them. This CDR3 spans 11 amino acids. Germline-derived CDR1 and CDR2 are SEHNR and FQNEAQ (reference sequence). In DNA form, the CDR3 reads TGTGCCAGCGCCTTCGGAGAGACCCAGTACTTC. It is translated as CASAFGETQYF.

V usage is TRBV4-2 and J usage is TRBJ2-2, with a tentative D call TRBD1 (6 bases). The V end lost 4 bases, the J end lost 0 bases, and 9 bases lay between the germline ends. Germline V CDR1 and CDR2: LGHNA, YNFKEQ. The CDR3 is 15 amino acids. The CDR3 DNA is TGTGCCAGCAGCCCGCAGGGGACGAACACCGGGGAGCTGTTTTTT. Translated, it gives CASSPQGTNTGELFF.

This clone has more than one count but fewer than ten. The rearrangement links TRBV6-5 to TRBJ1-1, with D possibly matching TRBD1 (6 bases). The V end was cut by 0 bases, the J end by 5 bases, with 16 bases between. The CDR3 runs 16 residues. Germline CDR1 is MNHEY and CDR2 is SVGAGI. The CDR3 DNA is TGTGCCAGCAGTTACTCGCCGGGGGCGGGCGGAACTGAAGCTTTCTTT. It is translated as CASSYSPGAGGTEAFF.

V gene TRBV11-2 combines with J gene TRBJ1-1; perhaps TRBD1 as D (6 bases). The CDR3 runs 12 residues. CDR1 is SGHAT and CDR2 is FQNNGV in the germline V gene. V lost 1 base and J 11 bases, leaving 11 bases between the germline ends. The CDR3 loop reads CASSLVGQRAFF. CDR3 DNA: TGTGCCAGCAGCTTAGTGGGACAACGGGCTTTCTTT. The variable domain in full, completed from reference TRBV11-2 and TRBJ1-1, reads EAGVAQSPRYKIIEKRQSVAFWCNPISGHATLYWYQQILGQGPKLLIQFQNNGVVDDSQLPKDRFSAERLKGVDSTLKIQPAKLEDSAVYLCASSLVGQRAFFGQGTRLTVV.

This chain uses TRBV28 with TRBJ2-3, with TRBD1 identical over 8 bases. This CDR3 has 18 amino acids. Losses at the gene ends were 2 bases for V and 2 bases for J; bases not matched to a gene: 12. Per the germline V gene, CDR1 is MDHEN and CDR2 is SYDVKM. CDR3 nucleotides: TGTGCCAGCAGTTTAGATGTGTACGGGACAGGACTCACAGATACGCAGTATTTT. Encoded protein: CASSLDVYGTGLTDTQYF. The full variable domain, with the rest looked up from reference TRBV28 and TRBJ2-3, is DVKVTQSSRYLVKRTGEKVFLECVQDMDHENMFWYRQDPGLGLRLIYFSYDVKMKEKGDIPEGYSVSREKKERFSLILESASTNQTSMYLCASSLDVYGTGLTDTQYFGPGTRLTVL.

This clone occurred once. The rearrangement joins TRBV6-1 to TRBJ1-4; D is ambiguous. Germline V gene lookup returns CDR1 MNHNS and CDR2 SASEGT. The CDR3 covers 15 residues. V lost 0 bases and J lost 6, with 11 bases in between. In DNA, the CDR3 is TGTGCCAGCAGTGAAGCAGGTCCGGCGGATGAAAAACTGTTTTTT. Its protein product is CASSEAGPADEKLFF.

The rearrangement links TRBV4-3 to TRBJ1-2; no clear D gene. This CDR3 contains 15 residues. The V gene lost 1 base and the J gene lost 2 bases, with 11 bases spanning the gap. Germline CDR1 is LGHNA and CDR2 is YSLEER. Written as DNA, the CDR3 is TGCGCCAGCAGCCAAGGGTGGCCGCCGAACTATGGCTACACCTTC. This codes for CASSQGWPPNYGYTF.

This clone was detected only once. The V call is TRBV28, the J call TRBJ2-1; D uncertain. V was clipped by 7 bases and J by 10 bases, with 14 bases between them. Per germline, CDR1 MDHEN and CDR2 SYDVKM. There are 12 residues in the CDR3. CDR3 DNA: TGTGCCAGCAAACCCCCTCCTGGGGAGCAGTTCTTC. Its protein is CASKPPPGEQFF.

V and J are TRBV2 and TRBJ2-3, with a possible D match to TRBD1 (6 bases). V shed 1 base and J shed 2 bases, with 10 bases lying between them. CDR1 SNHLY and CDR2 FYNNEI come from the germline V gene. The CDR3 runs to 15 residues. CDR3 sequence (DNA): TGTGCCAGCAGTGAAGATACAGGGCCCACAGATACGCAGTATTTT. Translation: CASSEDTGPTDTQYF.

This chain joins TRBV5-1 and TRBJ2-5, with D hard to call. The CDR3 consists of 12 residues. Looked up from germline, CDR1 is SGHRS and CDR2 is YFSETQ. The ends were cut back, 3 bases at V and 4 bases at J, with 7 bases in the middle. CDR3 coding DNA: TGCGCCAGCAGCTCCACAAGAGAGACCCAGTACTTC. Translating it yields CASSSTRETQYF.

This clone turned up a few times. This sample includes further DNA sequences coding for the same CDR3. The J gene is TRBJ1-3, the V gene TRBV6-5, with unresolved D. This CDR3 has 12 residues. CDR1 is MNHEY and CDR2 is SVGAGI in the germline V gene. V was trimmed by 5 bases and J by 3 bases, leaving 5 bases between them. This CDR3 is CASSTGGNTIYF. The CDR3 DNA reads as TGTGCCAGCAGTACGGGTGGAAACACCATATATTTT.

The chain carries TRBV7-8 and TRBJ2-3, with TRBD1 identical over 9 bases. J gave up 5 bases and V 6 bases, and 6 bases lay outside the gene matches. The CDR3 totals 14 residues. Germline CDR1 is SGHVS and CDR2 is FQNEAQ. CDR3 in amino acids: CASRPLGQGDTQYF. In DNA form, the CDR3 reads TGTGCCAGCAGACCCTTGGGACAGGGAGATACGCAGTATTTT.

The V gene is TRBV27, the J gene TRBJ2-7; 8 positions match TRBD1. The CDR3 totals 13 residues. From germline, CDR1 is MNHEY and CDR2 SMNVEV (reference sequence). V trimming: 7 bases; J trimming: 6 bases; junction bases outside the gene matches: 8. The CDR3 spells CASKFSGGAEQYF. CDR3 coding DNA: TGTGCCAGCAAGTTTTCAGGGGGCGCCGAGCAGTACTTC.

The chain has TRBV28 and TRBJ2-7; a weak D match, TRBD1 (6 bases). Germline loops: CDR1 MDHEN, CDR2 SYDVKM. There are 13 residues in the CDR3. V was trimmed by 5 bases and J by 2 bases, leaving 10 bases between them. CDR3 residues: CASSRTATYEQYV. The CDR3, as DNA: TGTGCCAGCAGTCGGACAGCGACCTACGAGCAGTACGTC.

Written as DNA, the CDR3 is TGTGCCAGCAGTTCCTCCAAAGGGCGGGTGAACACTGAAGCTTTCTTT. Translation: CASSSSKGRVNTEAFF. The V call is TRBV6-5, the J call TRBJ1-1; no clear D gene. Germline V lookup: CDR1 MNHEY, CDR2 SVGAGI. CDR3 length: 16 amino acids. The V gene lost 4 bases and the J gene lost 0 bases, with 15 bases spanning the gap.

The V call is TRBV28, the J call TRBJ2-1; maybe TRBD2 (6 bases). CDR1 is MDHEN, CDR2 SYDVKM, per germline. Trimming removed 3 bases at V and 2 bases at J, with 17 bases between. The CDR3 spans 17 residues. The CDR3 coding sequence is TGTGCCAGCAGTTTTGTTAGCGGCTTAATGACCTACAATGAGCAGTTCTTC. This gives the protein CASSFVSGLMTYNEQFF.

The rearrangement uses TRBV20-1 and TRBJ2-7; D unclear. The CDR3 is 10 amino acids. Trimming stripped 6 bases from V and 7 bases from J, with 10 bases between. Germline CDR1 DFQATT, CDR2 SNEGSKA (reference sequence). The CDR3, as DNA: TGCAGTGCCTTGGATAGGGAGCAGTACTTC. This gives the protein CSALDREQYF.

The V call is TRBV6-5, the J call TRBJ2-1, with D possibly TRBD2 on 6 matching bases. V was cut by 8 bases and J by 7 bases, with 15 bases left in between. Germline V lookup: CDR1 MNHEY, CDR2 SVGAGI. This CDR3 is built from 13 residues. CDR3 nucleotides: TGTGCCAGCGGGACTCCAAATAGGAATGAGCAGTTCTTC. Translated: CASGTPNRNEQFF.

The chain uses TRBV27 and TRBJ2-1, with D possibly being TRBD1 or TRBD2 (5 bases each). V dropped 3 bases and J dropped 7 bases, with 19 bases sitting between them. The length of the CDR3 is 16 residues. Germline CDR1 and CDR2: MNHEY and SMNVEV (reference sequence). As DNA, the CDR3 is TGTGCCAGCAGTTTCCGGGCAGGGACGTTAAAAAATGAGCAGTTCTTC. Amino acids: CASSFRAGTLKNEQFF.

The rearrangement links TRBV7-9 to TRBJ2-3, with a possible D match to TRBD2 (6 bases). CDR3 length equals 16 residues. The V gene lost 4 bases and the J gene lost 6 bases, with 20 bases spanning the gap. In germline, CDR1 is SEHNR, CDR2 FQNEAQ (reference sequence). CDR3 DNA sequence: TGTGCCAGCAGCTCCTCCCCGAGGGACTCGGGCGATACGCAGTATTTT. The encoded protein is CASSSSPRDSGDTQYF.

The J gene is TRBJ2-5, the V gene TRBV19; 11 bases map to TRBD2. CDR3 length: 17 amino acids. The germline gives CDR1 LNHDA, CDR2 SQIVND (reference sequence). V was pared by 3 bases and J by 1 base, with 7 bases of the junction left unmatched. The DNA for the CDR3 is TGTGCCAGTAGTATTGCCCTCCTAGCGGGGGGCCAAGAGACCCAGTACTTC. Its translation is CASSIALLAGGQETQYF. The whole variable domain, filled in from reference TRBV19 and TRBJ2-5, reads DGGITQSPKYLFRKEGQNVTLSCEQNLNHDAMYWYRQDPGQGLRLIYYSQIVNDFQKGDIAEGYSVSREKKESFPLTVTSAQKNPTAFYLCASSIALLAGGQETQYFGPGTRLLVL.

The gene calls are TRBV5-4 and TRBJ2-2; D is uncertain. Germline V gene lookup returns CDR1 SGHNT and CDR2 YYREEE (reference sequence). V lost 1 base and J lost 4, with 2 bases in between. The CDR3 is 12 residues long. CDR3 sequence: CASSLSTGELFF. The CDR3 DNA is TGTGCCAGCAGCTTGTCCACCGGGGAGCTGTTTTTT.

This clone was seen just once. The chain carries TRBV5-4 and TRBJ1-1; maybe TRBD1 (5 bases). Germline CDR1 is SGHNT and CDR2 is YYREEE (reference sequence). The CDR3 is made up of 13 amino acids. Trimming pared 3 bases from V and 3 bases from J, leaving 9 bases between. CDR3 DNA sequence: TGTGCCAGCAGCTATGACAGAGACACTGAAGCTTTCTTT. Translated: CASSYDRDTEAFF.